What follows is one T cell receptor beta chain and its context. The data derive from a study of blood T cell repertoires in COVID-19. Overall study context: Sample material is recorded as cDNA or gDNA derived from T cells, B-cell-depleted T cells, or PBMCs.

V shed 1 base and J 0 bases; nucleotides not matched to a gene: 0. Germline CDR1 is LGHDT and CDR2 is YNNKEL (reference sequence). The CDR3 loop spans 15 amino acids. The repertoire was sequenced with immunoSEQ multiplex PCR; TCRdb's copy has only in-frame clones and lacks some. The sample lists roughly 200,000 clones; just over 85% were seen once. Living in 25 or so US areas, the participants were between roughly 18 and 89 years of age. Which cohort a participant joined came from the clinical history participants gave. Source material: PBMCs or T cells enriched from blood (not recorded which). This sequence originates from a woman aged 35 to 49 with acute COVID-19. The chain joins TRBV3-1 (or the pseudogene TRBV3-2) to TRBJ1-3; 7 positions match TRBD1. The DNA for the CDR3 is TGTGCCAGCAGCCAAGGGACAGGCTCTGGAAACACCATATATTTT. This sequence encodes CASSQGTGSGNTIYF.